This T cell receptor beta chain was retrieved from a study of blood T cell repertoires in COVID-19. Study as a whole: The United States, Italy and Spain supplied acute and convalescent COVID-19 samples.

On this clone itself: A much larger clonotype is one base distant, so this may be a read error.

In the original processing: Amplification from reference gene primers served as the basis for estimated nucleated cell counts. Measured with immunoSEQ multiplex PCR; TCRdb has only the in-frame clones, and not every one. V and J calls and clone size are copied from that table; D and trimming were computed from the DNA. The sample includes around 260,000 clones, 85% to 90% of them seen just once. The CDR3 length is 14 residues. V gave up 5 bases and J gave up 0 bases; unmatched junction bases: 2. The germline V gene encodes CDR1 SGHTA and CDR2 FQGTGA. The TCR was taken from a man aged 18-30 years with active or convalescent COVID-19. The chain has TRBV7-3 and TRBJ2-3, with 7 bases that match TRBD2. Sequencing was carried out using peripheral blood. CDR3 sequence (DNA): TGTGCCAGCAGCGCTAGCGGAAGCACAGATACGCAGTATTTT. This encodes CASSASGSTDTQYF.